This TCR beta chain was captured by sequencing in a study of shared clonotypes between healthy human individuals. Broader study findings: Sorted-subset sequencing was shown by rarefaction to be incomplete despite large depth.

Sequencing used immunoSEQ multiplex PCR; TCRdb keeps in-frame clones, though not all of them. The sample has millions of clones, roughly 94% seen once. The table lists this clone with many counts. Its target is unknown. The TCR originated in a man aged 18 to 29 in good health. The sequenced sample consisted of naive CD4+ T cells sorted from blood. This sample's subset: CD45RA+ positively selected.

CDR3: CASSARRDEQFF. CDR3 DNA: TGTGCCAGCTCAGCGAGGAGGGATGAGCAGTTCTTC. The chain carries TRBV18 and TRBJ2-1; TRBD2 might be the D (6 bases). The CDR3 runs to 12 residues. Germline lookup yields CDR1 KGHSH and CDR2 LQKENI. Trimming pared 5 bases from V and 8 bases from J, leaving 10 bases between. The whole variable domain, remainder taken from reference TRBV18 and TRBJ2-1, is NAGVMQNPRHLVRRRGQEARLRCSPMKGHSHVYWYRQLPEEGLKFMVYLQKENIIDESGMPKERFSAEFPKEGPSILRIQQVVRGDSAAYFCASSARRDEQFFGPGTRLTVL.